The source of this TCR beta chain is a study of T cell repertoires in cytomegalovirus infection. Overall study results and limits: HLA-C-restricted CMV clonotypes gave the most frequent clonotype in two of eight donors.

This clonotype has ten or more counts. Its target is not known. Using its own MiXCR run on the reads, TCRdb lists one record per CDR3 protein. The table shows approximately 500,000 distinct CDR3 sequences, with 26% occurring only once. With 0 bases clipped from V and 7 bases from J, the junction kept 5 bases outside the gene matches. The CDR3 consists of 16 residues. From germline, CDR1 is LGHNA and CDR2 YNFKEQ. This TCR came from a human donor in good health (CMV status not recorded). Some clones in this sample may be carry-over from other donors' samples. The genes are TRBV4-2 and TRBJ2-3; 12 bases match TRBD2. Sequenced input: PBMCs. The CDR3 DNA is TGTGCCAGCAGCCAAGATAATGGACTAGCGGGACATACGCAGTATTTT. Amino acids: CASSQDNGLAGHTQYF.